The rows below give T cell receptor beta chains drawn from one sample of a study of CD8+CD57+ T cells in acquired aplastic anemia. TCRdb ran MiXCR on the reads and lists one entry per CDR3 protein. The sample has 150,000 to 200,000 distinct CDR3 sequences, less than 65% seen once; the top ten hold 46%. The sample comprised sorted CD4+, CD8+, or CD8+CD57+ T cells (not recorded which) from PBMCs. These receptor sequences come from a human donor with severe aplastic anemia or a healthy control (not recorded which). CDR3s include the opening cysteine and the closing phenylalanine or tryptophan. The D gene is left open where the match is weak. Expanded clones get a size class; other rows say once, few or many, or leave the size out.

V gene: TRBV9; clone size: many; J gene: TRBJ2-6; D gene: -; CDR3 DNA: TGTGCCAGCAGCGTAGGCGGGGAACCCTCTGGGGCCAACGTCCTGACTTTC; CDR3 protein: CASSVGGEPSGANVLTF
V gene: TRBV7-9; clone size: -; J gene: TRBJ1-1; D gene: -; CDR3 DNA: TGTGCCAGCAGTCGGGCGGAGATGAACACTGAAGCTTTCTTT; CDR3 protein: CASSRAEMNTEAFF
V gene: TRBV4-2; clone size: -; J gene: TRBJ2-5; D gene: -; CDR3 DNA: TGTGCCAGCAGCCCGGGGCTTCTCCAAGAGACCCAGTACTTC; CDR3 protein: CASSPGLLQETQYF
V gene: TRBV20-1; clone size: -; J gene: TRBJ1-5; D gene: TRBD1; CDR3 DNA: TGCAGTGCTTTGGGACAGGGAGGCAATCAGCCCCAGCATTTT; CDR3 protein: CSALGQGGNQPQHF
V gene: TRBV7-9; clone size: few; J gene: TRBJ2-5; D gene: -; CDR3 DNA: TGTGCCAGCAGGTCGGGATTCCAAGAGACCCAGTACTTC; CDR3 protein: CASRSGFQETQYF
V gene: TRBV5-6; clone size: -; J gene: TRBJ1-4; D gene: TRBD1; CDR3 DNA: TGTGCCAGCAGCTTAGGGGACAGGGGCACTAATGAAAAACTGTTTTTT; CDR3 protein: CASSLGDRGTNEKLFF
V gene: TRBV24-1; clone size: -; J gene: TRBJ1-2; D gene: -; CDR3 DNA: TGTGCCACCAGTGATTCCGACAGGAGTAATGGCTACACCTTC; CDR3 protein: CATSDSDRSNGYTF
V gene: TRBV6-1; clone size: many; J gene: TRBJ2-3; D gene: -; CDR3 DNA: TGTGCCAGCAGTGAAGGCAGGGACACAGATACGCAGTATTTT; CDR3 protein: CASSEGRDTDTQYF
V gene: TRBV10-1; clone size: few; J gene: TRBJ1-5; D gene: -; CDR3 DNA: TGCGCCAGCGCAGGAACGCGACAGCCCCAGCATTTT; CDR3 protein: CASAGTRQPQHF
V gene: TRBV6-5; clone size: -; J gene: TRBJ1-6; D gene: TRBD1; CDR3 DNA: TGTGAATCGGACAGGGAAAAGACTTCACCCCTCCACTTT; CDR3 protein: CESDREKTSPLHF
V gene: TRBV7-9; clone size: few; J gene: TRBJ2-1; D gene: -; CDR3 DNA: TGTGCCAGCAGCCTAGTATGGGGGCACAATGAGCAGTTCTTC; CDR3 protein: CASSLVWGHNEQFF
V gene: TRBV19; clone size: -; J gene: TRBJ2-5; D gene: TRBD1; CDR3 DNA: TGTGCCAGTAGTAATACGGGACAGCAAGAGACCCAGTACTTC; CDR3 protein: CASSNTGQQETQYF
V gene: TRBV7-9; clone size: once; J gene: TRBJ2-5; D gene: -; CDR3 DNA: TGTGCCAGCAGCGACCGGTGGGATCAAGAGACCCAGTACTTC; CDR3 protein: CASSDRWDQETQYF
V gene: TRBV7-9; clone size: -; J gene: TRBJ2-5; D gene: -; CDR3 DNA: TGTGCCAGCAGCTTAGACCCCGGTGGAGAGACCCAGTACTTC; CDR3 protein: CASSLDPGGETQYF
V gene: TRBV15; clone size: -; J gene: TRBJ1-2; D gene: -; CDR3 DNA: TGTGCCACCAGCAGAGAGACGGTTAACTATGGCTACACCTTC; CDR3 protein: CATSRETVNYGYTF
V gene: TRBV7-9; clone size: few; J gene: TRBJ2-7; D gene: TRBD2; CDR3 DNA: TGTGCCAGCAACCAGGGACTAGCGGCCTCCTACGAGCAGTACTTC; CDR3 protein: CASNQGLAASYEQYF
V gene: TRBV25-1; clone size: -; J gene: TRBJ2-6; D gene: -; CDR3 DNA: TGTGCCAGCAGTGTTGGAACCGTTGGGGCCAACGTCCTGACTTTC; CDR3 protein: CASSVGTVGANVLTF
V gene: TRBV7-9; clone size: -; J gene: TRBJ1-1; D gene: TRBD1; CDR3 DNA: TGTGCCAGCAGCTCGGGACAGGGGGGAGCTTTCTTT; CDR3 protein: CASSSGQGGAFF
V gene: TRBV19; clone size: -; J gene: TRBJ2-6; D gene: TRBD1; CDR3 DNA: TGTGCCAGTAGTTTGACAGGGTATGGGGCCAGCGTCCTGACTTTC; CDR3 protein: CASSLTGYGASVLTF
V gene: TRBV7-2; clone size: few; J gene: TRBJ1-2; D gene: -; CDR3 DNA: TGTGCCAGCAGCTTGGGGGCGGGGGCGGAGGTCTATGGCTACACCTTC; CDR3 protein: CASSLGAGAEVYGYTF
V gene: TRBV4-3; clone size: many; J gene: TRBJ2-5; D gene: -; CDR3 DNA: TGCGCCAGCAGCCAAGATGGGGGGGGGGCAGGAGAGACCCAGTACTTC; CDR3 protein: CASSQDGGGAGETQYF
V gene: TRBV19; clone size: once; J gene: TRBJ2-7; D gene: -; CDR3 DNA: TGTGCCAGTAGTAGGGGGGACAGTCCCTACGAGCAGTACTTC; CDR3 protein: CASSRGDSPYEQYF
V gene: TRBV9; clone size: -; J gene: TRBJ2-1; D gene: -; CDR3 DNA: TGTGCCAGCAGTGCGGGGAATGAGCAGTTCTTC; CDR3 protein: CASSAGNEQFF
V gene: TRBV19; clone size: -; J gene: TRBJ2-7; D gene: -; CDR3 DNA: TGTGCCAGTAGCGAAAGCGGACGAACCTACGAGCAGTACTTC; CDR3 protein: CASSESGRTYEQYF
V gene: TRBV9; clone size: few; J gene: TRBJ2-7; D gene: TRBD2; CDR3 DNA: TGTGCCAGCGGGGGACTAGCGGCCGGCAGCGAGCAGTACTTC; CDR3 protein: CASGGLAAGSEQYF
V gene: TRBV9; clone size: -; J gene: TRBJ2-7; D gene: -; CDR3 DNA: TGTGCCAGCAGCGTGGACAGTTCCCCGGTCTACGAGCAGTACTTC; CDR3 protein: CASSVDSSPVYEQYF
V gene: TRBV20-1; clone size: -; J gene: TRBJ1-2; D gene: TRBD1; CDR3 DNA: TGCAGTGCCCCCCAGTGGGGTCGCGGGACAGGGGGACACTACACCTTC; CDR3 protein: CSAPQWGRGTGGHYTF
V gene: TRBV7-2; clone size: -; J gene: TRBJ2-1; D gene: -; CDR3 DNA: TGTGCCAGCAGCTTAGCACTGCACAATGAGCAGTTCTTC; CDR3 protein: CASSLALHNEQFF
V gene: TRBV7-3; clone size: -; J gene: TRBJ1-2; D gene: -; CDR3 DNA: TGTGCCAGCAGCTTAAGTTCGACAGACTTTAGAGGCTACACCTTC; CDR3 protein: CASSLSSTDFRGYTF
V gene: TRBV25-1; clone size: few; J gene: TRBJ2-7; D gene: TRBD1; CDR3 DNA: TGTGCCAGCAGTGTATCCCCGGGACAGGGCGTATACGAGCAGTACTTC; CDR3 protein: CASSVSPGQGVYEQYF
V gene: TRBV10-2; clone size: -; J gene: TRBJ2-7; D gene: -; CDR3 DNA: TGCGCCATCCAGACGGACTCCTACGAGCAGTACTTC; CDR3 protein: CAIQTDSYEQYF
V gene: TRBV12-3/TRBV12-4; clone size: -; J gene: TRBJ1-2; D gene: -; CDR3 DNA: TGTGCCAGCAGTTCCCGAACCCCAGACAGTTCAGTCGGCTACTATGGCTACACCTTC; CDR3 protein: CASSSRTPDSSVGYYGYTF
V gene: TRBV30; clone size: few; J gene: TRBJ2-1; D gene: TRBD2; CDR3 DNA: TGTGCCTGGGAACTAGCGGGGGGCGGGAATGAGCAGTTCTTC; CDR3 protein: CAWELAGGGNEQFF
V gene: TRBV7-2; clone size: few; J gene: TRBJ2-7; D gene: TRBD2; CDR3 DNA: TGTGCCAGCAGCCCCGGTTGGGGACTACGCTACGAGCAGTACTTC; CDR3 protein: CASSPGWGLRYEQYF
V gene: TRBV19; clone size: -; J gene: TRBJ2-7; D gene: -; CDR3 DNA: TGTGCCAGTAGTATTGGTCAGGCCTACGAGCAGTACTTC; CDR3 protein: CASSIGQAYEQYF
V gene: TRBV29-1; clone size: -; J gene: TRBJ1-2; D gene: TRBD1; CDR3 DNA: TGCAGCGGCGGGGACAGCTATGGCTACACCTTC; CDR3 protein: CSGGDSYGYTF
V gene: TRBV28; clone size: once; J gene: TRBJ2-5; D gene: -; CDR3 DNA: TGTGCCAGCAGTTTACTAAACGAGGGAGAGATCCAGTACTTC; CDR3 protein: CASSLLNEGEIQYF
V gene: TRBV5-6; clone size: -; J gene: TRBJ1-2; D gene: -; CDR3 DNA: TGTGCCAGCAGCTTATTTCACGGCGAGGGCTACACCTTC; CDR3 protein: CASSLFHGEGYTF
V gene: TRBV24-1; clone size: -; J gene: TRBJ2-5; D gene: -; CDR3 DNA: TGTGCCACCAGTGATCCCCAGGGACTCCAAGAGACCCAGTACTTC; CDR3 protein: CATSDPQGLQETQYF
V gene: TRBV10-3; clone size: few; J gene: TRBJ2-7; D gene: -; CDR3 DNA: TGTGCCATCAGTGATGGGCAGGGCGTGTACTTC; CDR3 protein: CAISDGQGVYF
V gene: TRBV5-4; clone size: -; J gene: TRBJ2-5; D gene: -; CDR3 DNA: TGTGCCAGCAGCTTGTGGGTCGGGGTTCAAGAGACCCAGTACTTC; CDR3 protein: CASSLWVGVQETQYF
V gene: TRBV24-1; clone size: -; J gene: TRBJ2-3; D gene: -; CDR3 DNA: TGTGCCACCAGTGATTTGCCCGGCAGGGAGCGCACAGATACGCAGTATTTT; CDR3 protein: CATSDLPGRERTDTQYF
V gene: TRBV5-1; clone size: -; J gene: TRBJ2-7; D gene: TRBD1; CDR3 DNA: TGCGCCAGCAGCATAGGACCGCGCGGACAGGGTTACGAGCAGTACTTC; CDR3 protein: CASSIGPRGQGYEQYF
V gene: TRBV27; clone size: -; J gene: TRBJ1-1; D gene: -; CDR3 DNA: TGTGCCAGCAGTTTGAGTTGGGGGGGCACTGAAGCTTTCTTT; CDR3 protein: CASSLSWGGTEAFF
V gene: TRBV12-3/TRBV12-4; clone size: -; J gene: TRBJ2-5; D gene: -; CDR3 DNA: TGTGCCAGCAGTCCACTCCACCAGGGTGGAGAGACCCAGTACTTC; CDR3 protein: CASSPLHQGGETQYF
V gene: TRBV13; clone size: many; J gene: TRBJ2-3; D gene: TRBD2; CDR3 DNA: TGTGCCAGCAGCTCGGGACTAGCGGGGGAGGGTACGCAGTATTTT; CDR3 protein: CASSSGLAGEGTQYF
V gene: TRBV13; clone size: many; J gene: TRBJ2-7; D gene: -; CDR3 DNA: TGTGCCAGCAGATCAGGGACCGTTGGGGCCGAGCAGTACTTC; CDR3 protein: CASRSGTVGAEQYF
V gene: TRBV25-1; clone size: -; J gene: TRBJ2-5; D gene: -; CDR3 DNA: TGTGCCAGCAGTGAATTTAAGGGGGACTGGGAGACCCAGTACTTC; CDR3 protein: CASSEFKGDWETQYF
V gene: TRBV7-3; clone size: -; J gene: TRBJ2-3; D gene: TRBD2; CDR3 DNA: TGTGCCAGCAGCTCGAATGCTAGCGGGGCAAGCACAGATACGCAGTATTTT; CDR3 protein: CASSSNASGASTDTQYF
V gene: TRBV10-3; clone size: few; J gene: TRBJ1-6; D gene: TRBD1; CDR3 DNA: TGTGCCAGCGCCAAGACGACAGGGCAGAATTCACCCCTCCACTTT; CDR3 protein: CASAKTTGQNSPLHF
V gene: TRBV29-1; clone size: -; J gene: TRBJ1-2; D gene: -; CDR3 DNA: TGCAGCGTTATGGTGTTCGGGCAGATAAGCGATAACTATGGCTACACCTTC; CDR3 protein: CSVMVFGQISDNYGYTF
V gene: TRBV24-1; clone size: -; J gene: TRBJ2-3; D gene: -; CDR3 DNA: TGTGCCACCAGTGACCAGTTCACAGATACGCAGTATTTT; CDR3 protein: CATSDQFTDTQYF
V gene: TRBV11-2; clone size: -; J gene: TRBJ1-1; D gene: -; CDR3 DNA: TGTGCCAGCAGCCCCAACATGAACACTGAAGCTTTCTTT; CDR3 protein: CASSPNMNTEAFF
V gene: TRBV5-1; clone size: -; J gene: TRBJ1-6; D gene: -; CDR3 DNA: TGCGCCAGCAGCTTGGCCCGGGAGCACTCACCCCTCCACTTT; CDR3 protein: CASSLAREHSPLHF